The rows below give T cell receptor beta chains drawn from one sample of a study of cytomegalovirus exposure and HLA in healthy donors. Repertoires were generated with immunoSEQ multiplex PCR, while TCRdb's copy carries only in-frame clones and drops some. This table holds about 130,000 clones, roughly 88% found once. The material sequenced was PBMCs. The receptors come from a man aged 50 to 60 in good health and CMV-seronegative. Both conserved end residues are part of each CDR3. D genes are given only for firm matches. Expanded clones get a size class; other rows say once, few or many, or leave the size out.

j_call: TRBJ1-2
d_call: TRBD1
clone_size: once
v_call: TRBV6-1
cdr3_aa: CASTLLHEGAGGYTF
cdr3_nt: TGTGCCAGCACCCTCCTACACGAGGGGGCTGGGGGCTACACCTTC

j_call: TRBJ2-1
d_call: TRBD2
clone_size: NA
v_call: TRBV7-3
cdr3_aa: CASSLSGGSYNEQFF
cdr3_nt: TGTGCCAGCAGCTTAAGCGGGGGGTCCTACAATGAGCAGTTCTTC

j_call: TRBJ2-7
d_call: NA
clone_size: once
v_call: TRBV2
cdr3_aa: CASSPRTVISYEQYF
cdr3_nt: TGTGCCAGCAGTCCCCGGACAGTGATCTCCTACGAGCAGTACTTC

j_call: TRBJ1-2
d_call: TRBD1
clone_size: NA
v_call: TRBV10-3
cdr3_aa: CAISDRDSTNYGYTF
cdr3_nt: TGTGCCATCAGTGACCGGGACAGCACTAACTATGGCTACACCTTC

j_call: TRBJ1-2
d_call: NA
clone_size: NA
v_call: TRBV7-3
cdr3_aa: CASSPQGGTALGYTF
cdr3_nt: TGTGCCAGCAGCCCCCAAGGAGGGACCGCTCTTGGCTACACCTTC

j_call: TRBJ2-6
d_call: TRBD1
clone_size: NA
v_call: TRBV12-5
cdr3_aa: CASGLQGGQLNSGANVLTF
cdr3_nt: TGTGCTAGTGGTCTCCAAGGGGGACAGTTAAACTCTGGGGCCAACGTCCTGACTTTC

j_call: TRBJ1-1
d_call: NA
clone_size: medium-sized
v_call: TRBV7-2
cdr3_aa: CASRDGRAEAFF
cdr3_nt: TGTGCCAGCAGGGACGGCAGGGCTGAAGCTTTCTTT

j_call: TRBJ2-1
d_call: TRBD2
clone_size: NA
v_call: TRBV7-2
cdr3_aa: CASTPLAGAVNEQFF
cdr3_nt: TGTGCCAGCACCCCCCTAGCGGGGGCGGTCAATGAGCAGTTCTTC

j_call: TRBJ2-7
d_call: TRBD1
clone_size: NA
v_call: TRBV7-6
cdr3_aa: CASSLAGTGGYEQYF
cdr3_nt: TGTGCCAGCAGCTTAGCCGGGACAGGGGGCTACGAGCAGTACTTC

j_call: TRBJ1-3
d_call: TRBD1
clone_size: NA
v_call: TRBV18
cdr3_aa: CASSPTGQVGNTIYF
cdr3_nt: TGTGCCAGCTCACCTACGGGACAGGTCGGAAACACCATATATTTT

j_call: TRBJ2-5
d_call: TRBD2
clone_size: NA
v_call: TRBV29-1
cdr3_aa: CSVDGRLAGQETQYF
cdr3_nt: TGCAGCGTTGATGGGAGACTAGCGGGGCAAGAGACCCAGTACTTC

j_call: TRBJ1-1
d_call: TRBD1
clone_size: few
v_call: TRBV2
cdr3_aa: CASRGTGAGTEAFF
cdr3_nt: TGTGCCAGCAGGGGGACAGGGGCCGGCACTGAAGCTTTCTTT

j_call: TRBJ2-1
d_call: TRBD1
clone_size: NA
v_call: TRBV10-3
cdr3_aa: CAISDRGQTSNNEQFF
cdr3_nt: TGTGCCATCAGTGATCGGGGACAGACTTCCAACAATGAGCAGTTCTTC

j_call: TRBJ1-6
d_call: NA
clone_size: NA
v_call: TRBV19
cdr3_aa: CASRLETENSPLHF
cdr3_nt: TGTGCCAGTAGACTGGAGACGGAGAATTCACCCCTCCACTTT

j_call: TRBJ1-5
d_call: TRBD1
clone_size: few
v_call: TRBV6-5
cdr3_aa: CASSSRGANQPQHF
cdr3_nt: TGTGCCAGCAGTTCCAGGGGGGCCAATCAGCCCCAGCATTTT

j_call: TRBJ1-1
d_call: TRBD1
clone_size: NA
v_call: TRBV7-9
cdr3_aa: CASSRDRGLILCTEAFF
cdr3_nt: TGTGCCAGCAGCCGGGACAGGGGGCTTATTTTGTGCACTGAAGCTTTCTTT

j_call: TRBJ2-5
d_call: NA
clone_size: NA
v_call: TRBV29-1
cdr3_aa: CSVGTYEETQYF
cdr3_nt: TGCAGCGTTGGGACATATGAAGAGACCCAGTACTTC

j_call: TRBJ2-7
d_call: TRBD1
clone_size: NA
v_call: TRBV19
cdr3_aa: CASSTQGVTYEQYF
cdr3_nt: TGTGCCAGTAGTACACAGGGGGTAACCTACGAGCAGTACTTC

j_call: TRBJ1-1
d_call: TRBD1
clone_size: NA
v_call: TRBV5-1
cdr3_aa: CASSYGGGSTEAFF
cdr3_nt: TGCGCCAGCAGCTATGGAGGGGGCTCAACTGAAGCTTTCTTT

j_call: TRBJ2-2
d_call: NA
clone_size: once
v_call: TRBV4-1
cdr3_aa: CASSQSGYRTRGTGELFF
cdr3_nt: TGCGCCAGCAGCCAATCGGGGTACCGGACCCGAGGGACCGGGGAGCTGTTTTTT

j_call: TRBJ1-5
d_call: TRBD1
clone_size: NA
v_call: TRBV19
cdr3_aa: CASSPSPGQINQPQHF
cdr3_nt: TGTGCCAGTAGTCCCAGCCCGGGACAGATCAATCAGCCCCAGCATTTT

j_call: TRBJ2-7
d_call: NA
clone_size: NA
v_call: TRBV15
cdr3_aa: CATSRAQVNYEQYF
cdr3_nt: TGTGCCACCAGCAGAGCCCAGGTCAACTACGAGCAGTACTTC

j_call: TRBJ2-2
d_call: NA
clone_size: NA
v_call: TRBV10-3
cdr3_aa: CAIRAGNVYTGELFF
cdr3_nt: TGTGCCATCAGGGCCGGGAATGTTTACACCGGGGAGCTGTTTTTT

j_call: TRBJ2-7
d_call: NA
clone_size: NA
v_call: TRBV5-4
cdr3_aa: CASSFQNSYEQYF
cdr3_nt: TGTGCCAGCAGCTTTCAAAACAGCTACGAGCAGTACTTC

j_call: TRBJ1-1
d_call: NA
clone_size: few
v_call: TRBV6-4
cdr3_aa: CASSAGVGTEAFF
cdr3_nt: TGTGCCAGCAGTGCAGGGGTGGGCACTGAAGCTTTCTTT

j_call: TRBJ2-7
d_call: TRBD1
clone_size: NA
v_call: TRBV29-1
cdr3_aa: CSTRQGAYEQYF
cdr3_nt: TGCAGCACCCGACAGGGGGCCTACGAGCAGTACTTC

j_call: TRBJ1-3
d_call: NA
clone_size: NA
v_call: TRBV29-1
cdr3_aa: CSVATNSGNTIYF
cdr3_nt: TGCAGCGTAGCAACCAACTCCGGAAACACCATATATTTT

j_call: TRBJ1-4
d_call: NA
clone_size: NA
v_call: TRBV6-1
cdr3_aa: CASSESAGQNEKLFF
cdr3_nt: TGTGCCAGCAGTGAATCGGCAGGTCAGAATGAAAAACTGTTTTTT

j_call: TRBJ2-7
d_call: NA
clone_size: NA
v_call: TRBV7-2
cdr3_aa: CASSWGHLNYEQYF
cdr3_nt: TGTGCCAGCAGCTGGGGACACCTCAACTACGAGCAGTACTTC

j_call: TRBJ1-6
d_call: NA
clone_size: NA
v_call: TRBV7-2
cdr3_aa: CASSSGQSGRNSPLHF
cdr3_nt: TGTGCCAGCAGCTCAGGACAGAGCGGGAGGAATTCACCCCTCCACTTT

j_call: TRBJ1-2
d_call: NA
clone_size: NA
v_call: TRBV6-1
cdr3_aa: CASSDLSSSGYTF
cdr3_nt: TGTGCCAGCAGTGACCTGAGTTCCTCTGGCTACACCTTC

j_call: TRBJ1-1
d_call: NA
clone_size: NA
v_call: TRBV15
cdr3_aa: CATRGSGMWTEAFF
cdr3_nt: TGTGCCACCAGAGGCTCGGGGATGTGGACTGAAGCTTTCTTT